This entry concerns a single TCR beta chain. This clonotype was recorded at least ten times. Its specific antigen is unknown. Base qualities are missing; no much larger clone stands one base away. The data stem from a study of early T cells in non-severe SARS-CoV-2 infection (dated by TCRdb to the early 2020s). In terms of the full investigation: Bulk RNA from unsorted whole blood was used for TCR sequencing, so alpha and beta chains could not be paired.

Set within a cohort of healthcare workers in London, UK, this nested case-control study involved weekly PCR testing of nasopharyngeal swabs along with blood sampling. Healthcare workers were enrolled in the week of the UK lockdown, from 23 to 31 March 2020, and were followed every week for up to roughly 15 weeks. Libraries were built with 5' RACE. The reads were generated on a NextSeq 500. To correct for sequencing error and PCR bias, the TCR library protocol tagged individual cDNA molecules with unique molecular identifiers. Both TCR alpha and beta chains were sequenced, and tight co-correlation was observed between alpha and beta sequence abundances in each sample. In the authors' own workflow: Decombinator V4 was used to annotate TCR sequences for V gene, J gene and CDR3. Expanded TCRs were defined as changing significantly between any two time points under a Poisson model with p below 0.0001. TCR abundances were normalised to the total number of TCRs sequenced in each sample and reported as counts per million. TRAV1-2 paired with TRAJ12, TRAJ20 or TRAJ33 defined MAIT TCRs, while TRAV10 paired with TRAJ18 defined iNKT TCRs. VDJdb, accessed 1 November 2021, was searched for CMV, EBV and SARS-CoV-2 annotated TCRs, excluding TCRs annotated for multiple antigens. Through fastp at Q25 and MiXCR, TCRdb rebuilt clones from the public reads, retaining in-frame beta chains. Rows are combined by CDR3 protein, so each entry shows the most common genes and DNA. These V and J calls derive from TCRdb rather than the authors' analysis. The sample yields about 52,000 distinct CDR3 sequences; roughly 11% were counted once. Together, the top ten hold roughly 13% of the sample.

General study outcomes and caveats: VDJdb matching was skewed toward anti-spike CD8 responses, so virus-specific expansions were likely underestimated and private and CD4 specificities were missed.

The CDR3 spans 16 residues, from the cysteine through the phenylalanine. The only DNA kept is the CDR3, 48 bases in frame from the first base. The V and J ends are trimmed by 6 bases and 4 bases, leaving 20 bases between them. CDR1 SGHDT and CDR2 YYEEEE are derived from the germline V gene. The chain is encoded by TRBV5-6 joined to TRBJ2-1; the D gene is perhaps TRBD2, from 7 matching bases. The source is an adult who was a healthcare worker with PCR-confirmed SARS-CoV-2 infection or an uninfected control (not recorded which). Sample: whole blood. The CDR3 region reads CASTWGGLAFYNEQFF. The bases read TGTGCCAGCACCTGGGGGGGCCTAGCGTTTTACAATGAGCAGTTCTTC.